The present TCR beta chain was sequenced within a study of metastatic and nonmetastatic thyroid tumors. TCRdb reanalyzed the PCR reads with MiXCR. Of 90,000 or so clones in the sample, 8.6% are singletons; the top ten hold roughly 10%. Each patient came to thyroid surgery without any prior treatment (of any kind). V gave up 1 base and J gave up 4 bases, with 10 bases separating them. CDR3 length: 14 residues. Per the germline V gene, CDR1 is SGHTA and CDR2 is FQGNSA. V usage is TRBV7-2 and J usage is TRBJ2-5; no clear D gene. This clonotype originated in a female donor with papillary thyroid cancer or a benign thyroid nodule (not recorded which). Some clones in this sample may be carry-over from other donors' samples. The sequenced sample was blood. The DNA of the CDR3 is TGTGCCAGCAGCTTAGGGCCGTTGTCAGAGACCCAGTACTTC. Residues: CASSLGPLSETQYF.